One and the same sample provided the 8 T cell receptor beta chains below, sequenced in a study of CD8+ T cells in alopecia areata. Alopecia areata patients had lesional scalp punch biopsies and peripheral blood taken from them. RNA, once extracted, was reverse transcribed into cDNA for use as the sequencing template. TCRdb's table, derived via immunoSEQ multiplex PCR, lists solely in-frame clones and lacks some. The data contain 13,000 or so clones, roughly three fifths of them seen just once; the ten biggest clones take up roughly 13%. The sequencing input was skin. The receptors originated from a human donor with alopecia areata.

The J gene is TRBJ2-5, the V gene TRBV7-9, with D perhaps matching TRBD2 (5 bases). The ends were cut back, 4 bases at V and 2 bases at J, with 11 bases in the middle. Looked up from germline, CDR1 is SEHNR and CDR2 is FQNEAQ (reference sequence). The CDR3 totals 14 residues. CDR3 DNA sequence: TGTGCCAGCAGCTCCCTCCCGGGGCAAGAGACCCAGTACTTC. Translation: CASSSLPGQETQYF.

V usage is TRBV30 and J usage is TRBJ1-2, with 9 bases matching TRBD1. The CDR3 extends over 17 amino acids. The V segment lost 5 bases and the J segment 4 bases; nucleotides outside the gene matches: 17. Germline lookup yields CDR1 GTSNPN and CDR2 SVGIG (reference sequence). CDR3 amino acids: CAWGPLRPGQGPYGYTF. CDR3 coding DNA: TGTGCCTGGGGCCCACTTCGACCGGGACAGGGACCCTATGGCTACACCTTC.

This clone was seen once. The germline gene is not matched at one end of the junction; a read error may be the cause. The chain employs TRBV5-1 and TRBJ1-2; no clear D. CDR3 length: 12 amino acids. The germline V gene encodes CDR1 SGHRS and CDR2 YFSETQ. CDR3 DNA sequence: TGTGCCAGCAGCTTGCCGACCCAGGTGGACACCTTC. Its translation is CASSLPTQVDTF. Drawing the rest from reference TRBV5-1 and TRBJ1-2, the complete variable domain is KAGVTQTPRYLIKTRGQQVTLSCSPISGHRSVSWYQQTPGQGLQFLFEYFSETQRNKGNFPGRFSGRQFSNSRSEMNVSTLELGDSALYLCASSLPTQVDTFGSGTRLTVV.

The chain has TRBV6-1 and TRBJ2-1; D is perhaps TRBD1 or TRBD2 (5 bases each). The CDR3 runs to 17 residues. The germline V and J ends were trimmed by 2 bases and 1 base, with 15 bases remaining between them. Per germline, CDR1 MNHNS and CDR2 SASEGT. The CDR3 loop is CASSERGVPSSYNEQFF. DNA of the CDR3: TGTGCCAGCAGTGAAAGAGGGGTCCCTAGTTCCTACAATGAGCAGTTCTTC.

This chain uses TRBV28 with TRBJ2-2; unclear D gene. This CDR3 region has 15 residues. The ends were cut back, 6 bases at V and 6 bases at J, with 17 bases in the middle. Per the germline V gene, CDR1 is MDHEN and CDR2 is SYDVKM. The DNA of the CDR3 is TGTGCCAGCAGGGCCTTTGGTTCCGGACCCGGGGAGCTGTTTTTT. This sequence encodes CASRAFGSGPGELFF. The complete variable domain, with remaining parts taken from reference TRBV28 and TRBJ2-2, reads DVKVTQSSRYLVKRTGEKVFLECVQDMDHENMFWYRQDPGLGLRLIYFSYDVKMKEKGDIPEGYSVSREKKERFSLILESASTNQTSMYLCASRAFGSGPGELFFGEGSRLTVL.

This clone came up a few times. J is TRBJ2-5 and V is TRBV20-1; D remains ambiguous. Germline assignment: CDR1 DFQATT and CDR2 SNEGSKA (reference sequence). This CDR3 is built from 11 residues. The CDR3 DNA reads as TGCAAAATGGGGTCCCAAGAGACCCAGTACTTC. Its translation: CKMGSQETQYF.

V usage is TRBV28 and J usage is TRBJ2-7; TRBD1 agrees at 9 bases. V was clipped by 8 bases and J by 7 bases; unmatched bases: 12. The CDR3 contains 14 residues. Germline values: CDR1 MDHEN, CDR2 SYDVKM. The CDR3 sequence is CASRIQQGAGEQYF. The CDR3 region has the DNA TGTGCCAGCCGAATCCAACAGGGGGCGGGGGAGCAGTACTTC.

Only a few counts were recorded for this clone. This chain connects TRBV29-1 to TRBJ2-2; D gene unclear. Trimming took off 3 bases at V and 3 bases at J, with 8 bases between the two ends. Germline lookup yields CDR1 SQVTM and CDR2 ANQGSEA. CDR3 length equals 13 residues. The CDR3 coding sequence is TGCAGCGTTGAGGAATTGGACACCGGGGAGCTGTTTTTT. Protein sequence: CSVEELDTGELFF.